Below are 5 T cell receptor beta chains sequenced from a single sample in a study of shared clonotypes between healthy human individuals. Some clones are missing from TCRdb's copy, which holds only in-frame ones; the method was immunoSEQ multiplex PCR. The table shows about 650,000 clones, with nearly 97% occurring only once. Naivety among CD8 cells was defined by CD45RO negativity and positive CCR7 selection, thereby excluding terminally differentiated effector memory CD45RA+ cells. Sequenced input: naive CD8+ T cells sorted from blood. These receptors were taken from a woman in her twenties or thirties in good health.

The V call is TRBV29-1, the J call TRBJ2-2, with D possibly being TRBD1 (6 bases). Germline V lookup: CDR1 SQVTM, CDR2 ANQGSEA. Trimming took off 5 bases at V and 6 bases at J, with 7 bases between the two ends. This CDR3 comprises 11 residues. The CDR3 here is CSVYRAGELFF. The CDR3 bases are TGCAGCGTTTACAGGGCCGGGGAGCTGTTTTTT.

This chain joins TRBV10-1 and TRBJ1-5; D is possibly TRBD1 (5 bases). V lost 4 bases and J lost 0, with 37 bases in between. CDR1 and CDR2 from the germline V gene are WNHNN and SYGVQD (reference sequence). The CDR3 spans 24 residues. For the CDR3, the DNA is TGCGCCAGCAGTGTGAGGCTCCAGCCATTCGGACTCTTGGGGGTGAGATATAGCAATCAGCCCCAGCATTTT. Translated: CASSVRLQPFGLLGVRYSNQPQHF.

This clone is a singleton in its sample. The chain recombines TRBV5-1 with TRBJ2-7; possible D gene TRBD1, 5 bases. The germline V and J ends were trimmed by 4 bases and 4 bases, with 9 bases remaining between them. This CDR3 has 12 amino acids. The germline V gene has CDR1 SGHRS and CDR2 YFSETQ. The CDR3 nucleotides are TGCGCCAGCAGCAAGACAGTTTACGAGCAGTACTTC. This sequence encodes CASSKTVYEQYF.

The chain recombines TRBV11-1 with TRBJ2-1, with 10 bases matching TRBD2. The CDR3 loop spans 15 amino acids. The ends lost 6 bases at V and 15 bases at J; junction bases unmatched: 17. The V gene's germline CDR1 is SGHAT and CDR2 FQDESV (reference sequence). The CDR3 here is CASRPTSGMLASRFF. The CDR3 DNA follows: TGTGCCAGCAGGCCCACTAGCGGGATGCTAGCGAGCAGGTTCTTC.

CDR3 sequence: CASSLVSWDRAMYEQYF. For the CDR3, the DNA is TGTGCCAGCAGCTTAGTATCTTGGGACAGGGCGATGTACGAGCAGTACTTC. V usage is TRBV7-9 and J usage is TRBJ2-7; 9 bases fit TRBD1. The trim removed 1 base at V and 4 bases at J, leaving 11 bases unmatched. Germline CDR1 reads SEHNR; CDR2 reads FQNEAQ (reference sequence). The CDR3 has 17 amino acids.